Each of the 6 T cell receptor beta chains below was sequenced from the same sample in a study of regulatory and conventional T cells in RAG deficiency. Blood CD4+ CD25-low CD127-high conventional T cells supplied the genomic DNA template. TCRdb keeps only in-frame clones here, not all; method: immunoSEQ multiplex PCR. The sample has about 30,000 clones; about 75% are singletons. The data were also submitted as part of a second study, on regulatory T cells. Per that paper: Primers: 52 TRBV forward and 13 TRBJ reverse.

What was sequenced was CD4+ effector T cells sorted from blood. The receptors here all came from a human donor in good health.

V and J are TRBV19 and TRBJ1-1, with D unclear. CDR1 and CDR2 (germline): LNHDA, SQIVND (reference sequence). The CDR3 is made up of 15 amino acids. V was shortened by 6 bases and J by 8 bases, with 22 bases between the two germline ends. The chain's CDR3 is CASSRGSRKTEEAFF. The CDR3 DNA follows: TGTGCCAGTAGCCGAGGATCCAGGAAAACAGAGGAAGCTTTCTTT.

The chain has TRBV21-1 and TRBJ1-2. TRBV21-1 is an annotated pseudogene. The CDR3 length is 14 residues. The CDR3 coding sequence is TGTGCCAGCAGCAAAAGCGGGACACCATATGGCTACACCTTC. It is translated as CASSKSGTPYGYTF.

The sample holds a few counts of this clone. This chain uses TRBV5-1 with TRBJ1-4; D is ambiguous. The CDR3 has 14 residues. Germline V gene data show CDR1 as SGHRS and CDR2 as YFSETQ. Trimming shortened V by 0 bases and J by 6 bases, and 9 bases separated the two germline ends. CDR3 sequence reads: CASSLGVWDEKLFF. The CDR3 nucleotides are TGCGCCAGCAGCTTGGGGGTCTGGGATGAAAAACTGTTTTTT.

This chain joins TRBV9 and TRBJ1-2; 7 nucleotides match TRBD1. This CDR3 is built from 15 residues. Trimming cost V 3 bases and J 5 bases; bases outside gene matches: 10. The V gene's germline CDR1 is SGDLS and CDR2 YYNGEE. In DNA, the CDR3 is TGTGCCAGCAGCGACGGGACAGCTAAATCTTATGGCTACACCTTC. Translating gives CASSDGTAKSYGYTF.

The chain uses TRBV30 and TRBJ1-6, with TRBD1 identical over 9 bases. CDR1 and CDR2 (germline): GTSNPN, SVGIG (reference sequence). CDR3 size: 16 residues. Trimming at V came to 2 bases and at J to 6 bases, leaving 8 bases not matched to a gene. Written as DNA, the CDR3 is TGTGCCTGGAGTCGGGACAGGGTCAATCTTAATTCACCCCTCCACTTT. This encodes CAWSRDRVNLNSPLHF.

In its sample, this clone was seen once. This sequence joins TRBV27 and TRBJ2-3, with D possibly being TRBD1 or TRBD2 (6 bases each). Trimming stripped 6 bases from V and 6 bases from J, with 16 bases between. The CDR3 consists of 14 residues. The germline V gene encodes CDR1 MNHEY and CDR2 SMNVEV (reference sequence). CDR3 in DNA: TGTGCCAGCAGGGCACCGGGGGCGATCGATACGCAGTATTTT. Translated: CASRAPGAIDTQYF.